What follows are 8 T cell receptor beta chains derived from one specimen sequenced in a study of regulatory T cells in long-lasting Graves disease. Arm-PCR of CDR3 regions with iRepertoire HTBI primers generated TCR beta libraries. TCRdb re-derived calls from the multiplex PCR reads in MiXCR, one entry per CDR3 protein. Of about 440,000 distinct CDR3 sequences in the sample, roughly 15% were seen once. Noted time point: newly diagnosed GD, antithyroid drugs for less than 3 months. With RNA extracted from PBMCs as input, the TCR library was made. Another study also made use of these data, one on T cells in Graves' hyperthyroidism and ophthalmopathy.

Sequences were derived from peripheral blood mononuclear cells (PBMCs), sampled at new diagnosis, from a patient treated with antithyroid drugs. The receptors derive from a woman younger than 30 with Graves disease.

Ten or more counts support this clonotype. The chain joins TRBV12-3 or TRBV12-4 to TRBJ2-1; D perhaps matches TRBD2 (5 bases). This CDR3 comprises 13 residues. V was shortened by 6 bases and J by 4 bases, with 10 bases between the two germline ends. The DNA for the CDR3 is TGTGCCAGCAGCCCCGGCGGGTACAATGAGCAGTTCTTC. Protein: CASSPGGYNEQFF.

This clonotype was recorded many times. The CDR3 region has the DNA TGTGCCAGCAGGAGACAGGCTAGGGGGCGGGGGCACACTGAAGCTTTCTTT. This encodes CASRRQARGRGHTEAFF. V is TRBV27 and J is TRBJ1-1; TRBD1 matches 7 bases. The CDR3 has 17 amino acids. The germline CDR1 and CDR2 sequences are MNHEY and SMNVEV (reference sequence). V was pared by 6 bases and J by 3 bases, with 16 bases of the junction left unmatched.

This clonotype came up many times. This chain uses TRBV5-1 with TRBJ1-1; no firm D call. The CDR3 is 15 residues long. In germline, CDR1 is SGHRS, CDR2 YFSETQ. Trimming left V 0 bases short and J 0 bases short, with 9 bases between. The CDR3 region has the DNA TGCGCCAGCAGCTTGGTGTCGGGAATGAACACTGAAGCTTTCTTT. The encoded protein is CASSLVSGMNTEAFF.

This clonotype was counted only a few times. The chain recombines TRBV5-1 with TRBJ2-1; 9 bases are a match to TRBD1. The germline V gene has CDR1 SGHRS and CDR2 YFSETQ. The CDR3 has 16 amino acids. The junction had 13 bases not matched to a gene; V was cut back by 6 bases and J by 6 bases. Here the CDR3 DNA reads TGCGCCAGCACCTACCTCCTAGGACAGGGGATCAATGAGCAGTTCTTC. Its translation is CASTYLLGQGINEQFF.

The rearrangement links TRBV5-1 to TRBJ2-1, with D hard to call. This CDR3 contains 13 residues. The germline CDR1 and CDR2 sequences are SGHRS and YFSETQ. Trimming pared 4 bases from V and 4 bases from J, leaving 9 bases between. The CDR3 nucleotides are TGCGCCAGCAGCGTGACACAATACAATGAGCAGTTCTTC. Encoded protein: CASSVTQYNEQFF.

The gene calls are TRBV27 and TRBJ2-5; D may be TRBD1 or TRBD2 (5 bases each). Trimming stripped 6 bases from V and 1 base from J, with 21 bases between. The CDR3 spans 17 residues. Germline V gives CDR1 MNHEY, CDR2 SMNVEV (reference sequence). The CDR3 sequence: CASRSPPGTASQETQYF. The CDR3 DNA reads TGTGCCAGCAGATCCCCTCCTGGGACCGCTAGCCAAGAGACCCAGTACTTC.

This clonotype was recorded at least ten times. J is TRBJ2-5 and V is TRBV12-3 or TRBV12-4; D may be TRBD1 (6 bases). The germline V and J ends were trimmed by 9 bases and 5 bases, with 19 bases remaining between them. The CDR3 is 14 residues long. In nucleotides, the CDR3 is TGTGCCAGGGACGAAGGGGGATCAGCGGAGACCCAGTACTTC. Translating gives CARDEGGSAETQYF.

This clonotype was recorded at least ten times. The chain is built from TRBV6-1 and TRBJ2-2; 9 bases fit TRBD1. V lost 3 bases and J lost 6; bases outside the gene matches: 8. There are 16 residues in the CDR3. Germline assignment: CDR1 MNHNS and CDR2 SASEGT. This chain's CDR3 is CASSDSDRGFAGELFF. CDR3 nucleotide sequence: TGTGCCAGCAGTGATTCTGACAGGGGGTTTGCCGGGGAGCTGTTTTTT.